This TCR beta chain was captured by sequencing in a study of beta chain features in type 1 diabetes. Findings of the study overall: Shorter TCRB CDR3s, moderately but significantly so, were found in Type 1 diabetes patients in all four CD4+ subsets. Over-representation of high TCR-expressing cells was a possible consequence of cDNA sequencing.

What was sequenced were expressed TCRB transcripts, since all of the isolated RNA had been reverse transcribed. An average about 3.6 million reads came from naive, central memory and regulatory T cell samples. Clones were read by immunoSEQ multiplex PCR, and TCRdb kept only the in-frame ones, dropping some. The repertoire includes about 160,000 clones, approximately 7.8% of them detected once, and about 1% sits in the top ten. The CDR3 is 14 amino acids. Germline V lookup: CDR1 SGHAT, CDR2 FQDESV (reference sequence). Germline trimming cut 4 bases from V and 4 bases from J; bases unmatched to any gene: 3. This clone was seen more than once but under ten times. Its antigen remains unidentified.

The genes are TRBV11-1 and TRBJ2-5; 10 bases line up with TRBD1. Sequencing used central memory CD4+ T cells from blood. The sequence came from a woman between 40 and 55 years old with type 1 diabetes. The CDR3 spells CASSSGQGRETQYF. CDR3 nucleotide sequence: TGTGCCAGCAGCTCGGGACAGGGGAGAGAGACCCAGTACTTC.